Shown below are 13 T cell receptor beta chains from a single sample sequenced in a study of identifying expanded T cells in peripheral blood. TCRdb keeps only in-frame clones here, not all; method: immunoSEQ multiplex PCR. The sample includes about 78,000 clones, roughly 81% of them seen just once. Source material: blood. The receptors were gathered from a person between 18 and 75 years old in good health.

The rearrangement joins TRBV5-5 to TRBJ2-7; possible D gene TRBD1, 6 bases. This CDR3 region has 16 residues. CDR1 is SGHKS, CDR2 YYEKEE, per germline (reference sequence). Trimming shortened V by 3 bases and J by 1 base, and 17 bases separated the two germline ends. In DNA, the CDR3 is TGTGCCAGCAGCTCCCCCCGGCACAGGGAATCCTACGAGCAGTACTTC. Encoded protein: CASSSPRHRESYEQYF.

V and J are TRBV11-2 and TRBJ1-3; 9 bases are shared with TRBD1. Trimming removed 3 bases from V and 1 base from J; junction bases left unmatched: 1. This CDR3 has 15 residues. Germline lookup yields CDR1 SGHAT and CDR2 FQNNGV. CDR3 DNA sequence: TGTGCCAGCAGCTTGGGGACAGGGTCTGGAAACACCATATATTTT. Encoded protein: CASSLGTGSGNTIYF.

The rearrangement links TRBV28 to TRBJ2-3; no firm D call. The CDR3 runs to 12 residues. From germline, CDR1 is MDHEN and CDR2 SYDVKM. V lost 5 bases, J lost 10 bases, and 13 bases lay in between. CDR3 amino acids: CASSTGSVPQYF. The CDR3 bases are TGTGCCAGCAGTACTGGTTCGGTTCCGCAGTATTTT.

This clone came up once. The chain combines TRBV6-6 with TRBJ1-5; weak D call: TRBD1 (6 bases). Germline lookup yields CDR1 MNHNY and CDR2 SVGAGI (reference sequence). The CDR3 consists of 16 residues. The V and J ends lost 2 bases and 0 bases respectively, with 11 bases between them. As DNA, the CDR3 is TGTGCCAGCAGTTACGACAGGACGAATAGCAATCAGCCCCAGCATTTT. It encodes CASSYDRTNSNQPQHF.

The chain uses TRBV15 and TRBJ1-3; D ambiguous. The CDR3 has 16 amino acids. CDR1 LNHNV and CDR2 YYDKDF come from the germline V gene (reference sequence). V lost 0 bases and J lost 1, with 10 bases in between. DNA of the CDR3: TGTGCCACCAGCAGAGATACGGGCCCATCTGGAAACACCATATATTTT. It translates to CATSRDTGPSGNTIYF.

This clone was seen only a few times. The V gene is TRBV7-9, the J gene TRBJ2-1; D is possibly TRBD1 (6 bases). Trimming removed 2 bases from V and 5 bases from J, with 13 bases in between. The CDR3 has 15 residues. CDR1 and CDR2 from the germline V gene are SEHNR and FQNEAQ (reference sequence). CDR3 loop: CASSLPQGRNNEQFF. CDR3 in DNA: TGTGCCAGCAGCTTACCACAGGGAAGAAACAATGAGCAGTTCTTC.

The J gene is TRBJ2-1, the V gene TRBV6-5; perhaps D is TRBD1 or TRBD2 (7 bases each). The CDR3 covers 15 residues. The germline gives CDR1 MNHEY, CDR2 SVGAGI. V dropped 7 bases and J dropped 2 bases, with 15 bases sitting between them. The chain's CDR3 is CASKAGQNPYNEQFF. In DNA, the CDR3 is TGTGCCAGCAAAGCGGGACAGAATCCCTACAATGAGCAGTTCTTC.

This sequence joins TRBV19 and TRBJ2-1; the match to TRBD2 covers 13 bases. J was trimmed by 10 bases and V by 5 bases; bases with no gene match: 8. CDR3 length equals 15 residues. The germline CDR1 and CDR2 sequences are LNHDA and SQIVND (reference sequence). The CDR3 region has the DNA TGTGCCAGTAGTTGGACTAGCGGGAGTCAGGACGAGCAGTTCTTC. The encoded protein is CASSWTSGSQDEQFF.

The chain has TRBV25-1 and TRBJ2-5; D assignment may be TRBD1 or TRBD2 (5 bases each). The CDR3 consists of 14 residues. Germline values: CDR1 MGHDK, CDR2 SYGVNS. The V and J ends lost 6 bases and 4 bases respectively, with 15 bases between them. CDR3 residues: CASSYPGAGETQYF. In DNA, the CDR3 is TGTGCCAGCAGCTACCCCGGGGCCGGAGAGACCCAGTACTTC.

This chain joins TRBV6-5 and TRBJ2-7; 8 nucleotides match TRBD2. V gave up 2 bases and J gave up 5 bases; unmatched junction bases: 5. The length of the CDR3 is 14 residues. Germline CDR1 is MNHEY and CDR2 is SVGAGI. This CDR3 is CASSYGRGLDEQYF. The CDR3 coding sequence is TGTGCCAGCAGTTACGGGCGGGGACTAGACGAGCAGTACTTC.

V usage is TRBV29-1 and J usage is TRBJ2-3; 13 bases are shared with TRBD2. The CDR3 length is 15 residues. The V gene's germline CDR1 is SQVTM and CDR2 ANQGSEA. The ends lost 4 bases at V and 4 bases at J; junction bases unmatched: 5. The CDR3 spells CSVVGTSGTADTQYF. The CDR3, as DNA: TGCAGCGTTGTTGGGACTAGCGGGACCGCAGATACGCAGTATTTT.

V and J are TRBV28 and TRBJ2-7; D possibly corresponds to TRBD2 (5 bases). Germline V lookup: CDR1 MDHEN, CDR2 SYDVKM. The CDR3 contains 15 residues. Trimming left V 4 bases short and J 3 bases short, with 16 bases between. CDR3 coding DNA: TGTGCCAGCAGTTCCGGGCCCGTGGGAGACTACGAGCAGTACTTC. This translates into CASSSGPVGDYEQYF.

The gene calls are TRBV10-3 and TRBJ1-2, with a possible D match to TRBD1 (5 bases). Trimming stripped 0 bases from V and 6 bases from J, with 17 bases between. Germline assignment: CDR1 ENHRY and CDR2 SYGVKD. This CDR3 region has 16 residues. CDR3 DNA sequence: TGTGCCATCAGTGAGTCGGAATCAGGGTTGGAGAATGGCTACACCTTC. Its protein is CAISESESGLENGYTF.